The next 10 T cell receptor beta chains were all read from a single sample in a study of cytomegalovirus exposure and HLA in healthy donors. The PCR contained 60 Vbeta and 13 Jbeta primers. Measured with immunoSEQ multiplex PCR; TCRdb has only the in-frame clones, and not every one. There are over 150,000 clones in the sample; roughly 80% occur only once, and about 1.9% lies in the top ten. Sequencing used PBMCs. These receptors came from a human donor in good health.

In DNA, the CDR3 is TGTGCCAGCAGCTTAGCTAGCGGGGGCGTTGAGACCCAGTACTTC. This codes for CASSLASGGVETQYF. The chain recombines TRBV11-2 with TRBJ2-5; 10 positions match TRBD2. Per the germline V gene, CDR1 is SGHAT and CDR2 is FQNNGV. This CDR3 has 15 residues. J lost 5 bases, V lost 1 base, and 4 bases had no gene match.

The chain is built from TRBV7-8 and TRBJ2-5; the match to TRBD2 covers 10 bases. The V gene's germline CDR1 is SGHVS and CDR2 FQNEAQ. This CDR3 is built from 15 residues. V dropped 8 bases and J dropped 10; count of bases not matched to a gene: 16. The CDR3 coding sequence is TGTGCCAGCCACCCTCAGCCTAGCGGGGGCCTGGACCAGTACTTC. Translation: CASHPQPSGGLDQYF. The complete variable domain, with remaining parts taken from reference TRBV7-8 and TRBJ2-5, reads GAGVSQSPRYKVAKRGQDVALRCDPISGHVSLFWYQQALGQGPEFLTYFQNEAQLDKSGLPSDRFFAERPEGSVSTLKIQRTQQEDSAVYLCASHPQPSGGLDQYFGPGTRLLVL.

This clone was seen just once. The rearrangement joins TRBV6-1 to TRBJ2-7; D is possibly TRBD2 (6 bases). CDR3 length equals 14 residues. V lost 3 bases, J lost 0 bases, and 9 bases lay in between. Germline loops: CDR1 MNHNS, CDR2 SASEGT. CDR3 loop: CASSDRGSSYEQYF. The CDR3, as DNA: TGTGCCAGCAGTGACCGGGGGAGCTCCTACGAGCAGTACTTC.

The chain recombines TRBV5-1 with TRBJ1-1; TRBD1 agrees at 8 bases. This CDR3 comprises 16 residues. CDR1 and CDR2 from the germline V gene are SGHRS and YFSETQ. V was pared by 0 bases and J by 5 bases, with 9 bases of the junction left unmatched. CDR3 DNA: TGCGCCAGCAGCTTGGCCCTCGGACAGGGTGATACTGAAGCTTTCTTT. Translation: CASSLALGQGDTEAFF.

This clone was counted between two and nine times. CDR3 region: CASSHRTGVSGGELFF. The CDR3 nucleotides are TGCGCCAGCAGCCATCGGACAGGGGTTAGTGGCGGGGAGCTGTTTTTT. The rearrangement uses TRBV4-1 and TRBJ2-2; 9 bases line up with TRBD1. This CDR3 spans 16 amino acids. Germline lookup yields CDR1 MGHRA and CDR2 YSYEKL. With 3 bases clipped from V and 7 bases from J, the junction kept 9 bases outside the gene matches.

The chain couples TRBV6-5 to TRBJ2-7; the D is unclear. CDR3 length: 13 residues. Trimming removed 2 bases at V and 2 bases at J, with 7 bases between. Germline CDR1 reads MNHEY; CDR2 reads SVGAGI. The CDR3 DNA follows: TGTGCCAGCAGTTACGCAGTCACCTACGAGCAGTACTTC. It yields the protein CASSYAVTYEQYF.

The J gene is TRBJ2-7, the V gene TRBV7-2, with 11 bases matching TRBD1. Trimming cost V 5 bases and J 3 bases; bases outside gene matches: 6. CDR3 length equals 15 residues. Germline assignment: CDR1 SGHTA and CDR2 FQGNSA. Here the CDR3 reads CASSITGTGGYEQYF. The CDR3 DNA reads as TGTGCCAGCAGCATTACCGGGACAGGGGGCTACGAGCAGTACTTC.

This rearrangement joins TRBV6-5 to TRBJ2-2; D unresolved. Between the trimmed V and J ends, which lost 0 bases and 5 bases, there was a span of 7 bases. Germline V gene sequence: CDR1 MNHEY, CDR2 SVGAGI. The CDR3 runs to 14 residues. CDR3 loop: CASSYSFLTGELFF. CDR3 nucleotide sequence: TGTGCCAGCAGTTACTCGTTTCTAACCGGGGAGCTGTTTTTT.

The rearrangement links TRBV4-3 to TRBJ1-2, with 7 nucleotides matching TRBD1. Per the germline V gene, CDR1 is LGHNA and CDR2 is YSLEER. The CDR3 consists of 15 residues. Trimming removed 3 bases from V and 8 bases from J; junction bases left unmatched: 12. CDR3 nucleotide sequence: TGCGCCAGCAGCCAGAACATTGACAGGGTGTCAGGCTACACCTTC. Translated, it gives CASSQNIDRVSGYTF.

The chain joins TRBV4-3 to TRBJ1-1; 9 bases fit TRBD1. CDR1 and CDR2 (germline): LGHNA, YSLEER. V lost 4 bases, J lost 5 bases, and 5 bases stayed unmatched. There are 14 residues in the CDR3. DNA of the CDR3: TGCGCCAGCAGCCTCTCGGACAGGGGAACTGAAGCTTTCTTT. Its protein product is CASSLSDRGTEAFF.